What follows describes a single T cell receptor beta chain. The antigen this receptor binds is unknown. No clone much larger than this one lies a single base away; base qualities are absent. The treatment or condition label for this specimen denotes: 19 received Ad26.COV2.S at low or high dose, single or two shots; about 5 received placebo; per-sample allocation not given. For vaccine and placebo recipients, the sequenced repertoires came from samples collected on day 63 after the first injection. In Cohort 1b, around 25 adults aged 18-55 years were enrolled at a single site in Boston, USA, between 29 July and 7 August 2020. As a vaccine, Ad26.COV2.S was a replication-incompetent adenovirus type 26 vector that expressed a prefusion-stabilized SARS-CoV-2 spike protein derived from the original Wuhan strain. This sample was taken from a study of Ad26.COV2.S vaccination and SARS-CoV-2 variants (dated by TCRdb to the early 2020s). Study-wide context: Donors in the vaccine arm were drawn from COV1001, a phase I-IIa trial of Ad26.COV2.S in healthy adults that was multicentre, randomized, double-blind and placebo-controlled. Blinding of investigators to trial group allocation was maintained during experiments and outcome assessment. Dosing of Ad26.COV2.S was intramuscular, at either 5x10^10 or 1x10^11 viral particles, delivered as one shot or as two shots spaced 56 days apart. TCRbeta repertoire sequencing served as the tool for gauging how specific and how broad the SARS-CoV-2-reactive T cell receptors were following Ad26.COV2.S vaccination. A total of 32 samples were included in the TCR-sequenced set, comprising some 20 Ad26.COV2.S vaccine recipients, 5 placebo recipients and 8 SARS-CoV-2 convalescent individuals. Trial participants were randomized into five groups of five, in which low-dose or high-dose Ad26.COV2.S was given once or twice, or placebo was given on both occasions.

TCRbeta CDR3 regions were sequenced with the immunoSEQ Assay. After extraction, genomic DNA underwent amplification by bias-controlled multiplex PCR, followed by high-throughput sequencing. In the source study's methods: To quantify the absolute abundance of each unique TCRbeta CDR3 region, sequences were collapsed and filtered. T cell fraction was estimated by normalization of TCRbeta template counts to usable DNA, with usable DNA being measured through amplification of reference genes present in all nucleated cells. Repertoire TCRs were annotated as SARS-CoV-2-specific when V gene, CDR3 amino acid sequence and J gene were exactly matched to a known reactive TCR set. MIRA supplied the reference SARS-CoV-2 TCR set, which was filtered for enrichment in COVID-19-positive ImmuneCODE repertoires so that public or cross-reactive TCRs were removed. Using the MIRA antigens, annotated TCRs were further analysed by specific ORF or by position within an ORF. Breadth was defined as annotated unique rearrangements over total unique productive rearrangements; depth was the summed frequency of those rearrangements. TCR breadth was compared between groups using two-sided Wilcoxon rank-sum tests. TCRdb's version of the immuneACCESS table is confined to in-frame rearrangements and falls short of the full clone set. An unresolved V gene accounts for under half of the shortfall where checked; the remainder is of unknown origin. V, J and clone size were drawn from that table, and D and trimming were deduced from the DNA. This sample lists 250,000 to 300,000 clones; more than 70% were detected once. Approximately 3.4% of the sample belongs to the ten largest clones.

Study-wide findings and limitations: Non-spike TCR breadth was comparable between vaccine and placebo recipients, consistent with the vaccine containing only spike. Comparing responses between vaccine doses or regimens was not something the study was powered to do. The authors noted that total T cell responses may have been underestimated by the TCR breadth and depth analyses. After vaccination, substantial breadth of spike-specific CD8+ and CD4+ T cell responses was reported. Higher spike-specific TCR breadth was observed in Ad26.COV2.S recipients than in placebo recipients (P = 0.0014).

V loses 4 bases, J loses 3 bases, and the germline ends lie 18 bases apart. The CDR3 spans 15 residues, from the cysteine through the phenylalanine. This entry keeps only the CDR3 DNA: 45 bases, framed from base 1. From a lookup of the germline V gene, CDR1 and CDR2 are SQVTM and ANQGSEA. Source: peripheral blood, taken in a trial of Ad26.COV2.S vaccine versus placebo. The TCR comes from a person aged 18-65 years who received the Ad26.COV2.S COVID-19 vaccine or a placebo. The chain links TRBV29-1 with TRBJ1-1, with the D gene uncertain. At the DNA level, the sequence is TGCAGCGTTGCCCCGAGTACGGGTTGGGACACTGAAGCTTTCTTT. Translated, it reads CSVAPSTGWDTEAFF.